This is a list of T cell receptor beta chains from one sample in a study of cytomegalovirus exposure and HLA in healthy donors. TCRdb keeps only in-frame clones here, not all; method: immunoSEQ multiplex PCR. Altogether roughly 70,000 clones are present, roughly 86% being singletons, with the ten largest covering under 2%. The sequenced sample was PBMCs. These TCRs come from a man aged 18 to 30 in good health and CMV-seronegative. The CDR3 runs from the conserved cysteine through the conserved F or W. D genes are given only for firm matches. The size entry is marked missing in some rows and otherwise reads once, few, many or a size class.

clone_size	d_call	v_call	j_call	cdr3_aa	cdr3_nt
-	-	TRBV6-6	TRBJ2-7	CASSYGGTLYEQYF	TGTGCCAGCAGTTATGGCGGGACCCTCTACGAGCAGTACTTC
-	TRBD2	TRBV28	TRBJ2-5	CASSGLGLVYETQYF	TGTGCCAGCAGTGGACTGGGACTAGTGTATGAGACCCAGTACTTC
-	TRBD1	TRBV7-9	TRBJ2-7	CASSLELGQTYEQYF	TGTGCCAGCAGCTTAGAATTGGGACAGACCTACGAGCAGTACTTC
-	-	TRBV6-5	TRBJ1-3	CATMRGNAGNTIYF	TGTGCCACAATGAGGGGGAACGCTGGAAACACCATATATTTT
-	-	TRBV11-1	TRBJ2-3	CASSSPGLGDTQYF	TGTGCCAGCAGTTCTCCGGGATTAGGAGATACGCAGTATTTT
-	TRBD1	TRBV4-3	TRBJ2-1	CASSQEGTAYNEQFF	TGCGCCAGCAGCCAAGAAGGGACAGCCTACAATGAGCAGTTCTTC
few	TRBD1	TRBV14	TRBJ2-5	CASSQRQGANLEETQYF	TGTGCCAGCAGCCAAAGGCAGGGGGCGAATTTAGAAGAGACCCAGTACTTC
-	-	TRBV28	TRBJ1-5	CASPDRNQPQHF	TGTGCCAGCCCGGACAGAAATCAGCCCCAGCATTTT
-	-	TRBV7-2	TRBJ1-1	CASSLGLSYTEAFF	TGTGCCAGCAGCTTAGGTCTGTCTTACACTGAAGCTTTCTTT
-	TRBD1	TRBV30	TRBJ2-7	CAWSGVRDSAYEQYF	TGTGCCTGGAGTGGAGTCCGGGACAGCGCCTACGAGCAGTACTTC
-	-	TRBV28	TRBJ2-7	CASSLRTYEQYF	TGTGCCAGCAGTTTACGGACTTACGAGCAGTACTTC
-	TRBD2	TRBV5-6	TRBJ2-7	CASSLELLGLASNEQYF	TGTGCCAGCAGCTTGGAATTATTGGGACTAGCGTCGAACGAGCAGTACTTC
-	-	TRBV6-5	TRBJ1-5	CASRPGLGWSQPQHF	TGTGCCAGCAGACCGGGTCTAGGTTGGAGTCAGCCCCAGCATTTT
few	-	TRBV7-9	TRBJ2-7	CASSSVAERSYEQYF	TGTGCCAGCAGCTCAGTAGCGGAACGATCCTACGAGCAGTACTTC